One sample yielded the 20 T cell receptor beta chains listed below, sequenced in a study of low-dose radiotherapy and immunotherapy resistance in tumors. Both TCRalpha and TCRbeta chains were reverse transcribed with V-gene-specific primers. PCR amplification of the TCRs was performed with Phusion for 20 PCR cycles, and it relied on a constant-region primer together with a V-primer adapter. MiXCR, applied by TCRdb to the reads, yields one record per CDR3 protein. The data contain around 60,000 distinct CDR3 sequences, about 23% of them singletons. Time point indicated: after trial treatment. Specified treatment: LDRT plus nivolumab, ipilimumab, low-dose cyclophosphamide and aspirin (RACIN trial). Sequenced material: PBMCs, taken after low-dose radiotherapy plus immunotherapy. These receptor sequences come from a male donor with prostate cancer.

This clonotype was seen at least ten times. V and J are TRBV30 and TRBJ2-7; 13 bases align to TRBD2. The CDR3 loop spans 16 amino acids. Looked up from germline, CDR1 is GTSNPN and CDR2 is SVGIG (reference sequence). The J segment lost 0 bases and the V segment lost 3 bases, leaving 5 bases of the junction unmatched. CDR3 sequence: CAWRTSGGGGSYEQYF. CDR3 coding DNA: TGTGCCTGGAGAACTAGCGGGGGGGGTGGCTCCTACGAGCAGTACTTC.

At least ten counts were recorded for this clonotype. The J gene is TRBJ2-7, the V gene TRBV7-9; TRBD2 matches 8 bases. CDR3 length: 13 residues. Trimming cost V 5 bases and J 3 bases; bases outside gene matches: 3. Germline V gene sequence: CDR1 SEHNR, CDR2 FQNEAQ (reference sequence). This CDR3 is CASSHGTSYEQYF. The CDR3 nucleotides are TGTGCCAGCAGCCACGGGACTAGCTACGAGCAGTACTTC.

This clonotype was seen repeatedly, ten times or more. The chain recombines TRBV18 with TRBJ2-1; D gene unclear. The CDR3 extends over 14 amino acids. Deletions cut 0 bases from V and 4 bases from J, with 7 bases between. From germline, CDR1 is KGHSH and CDR2 LQKENI. In DNA, the CDR3 is TGTGCCAGCTCACCACCGGGAAAATACAATGAGCAGTTCTTC. This encodes CASSPPGKYNEQFF.

This chain uses TRBV9 with TRBJ2-1; no definite D call. The CDR3 is 11 residues long. The germline V gene has CDR1 SGDLS and CDR2 YYNGEE. Deletions cut 0 bases from V and 9 bases from J, with 4 bases between. This CDR3 reads CASSVASEQFF. CDR3 coding DNA: TGTGCCAGCAGCGTAGCTAGTGAGCAGTTCTTC.

This clonotype appeared many times. V gene TRBV18 combines with J gene TRBJ1-1; a weak D match, TRBD1 (5 bases). Trimming left V 3 bases short and J 4 bases short, with 15 bases between. There are 15 residues in the CDR3. The germline CDR1 and CDR2 sequences are KGHSH and LQKENI. The CDR3 bases are TGTGCCAGCTCACCCAACGGCGGGGGGATCACTGAAGCTTTCTTT. Translated, it gives CASSPNGGGITEAFF.

The table lists this clonotype with a count of one. The V and J genes are TRBV28 and TRBJ2-2, with D unclear. Germline V gene lookup returns CDR1 MDHEN and CDR2 SYDVKM. The CDR3 extends over 14 amino acids. The germline V and J ends were trimmed by 5 bases and 2 bases, with 9 bases remaining between them. CDR3 coding DNA: TGTGCCAGCAGTATCCGGGCCAACACCGGGGAGCTGTTTTTT. The encoded protein is CASSIRANTGELFF.

The chain has TRBV11-2 and TRBJ2-5; TRBD2 matches 13 bases. V was pared by 5 bases and J by 4 bases, with 7 bases of the junction left unmatched. The length of the CDR3 is 16 residues. The germline V gene encodes CDR1 SGHAT and CDR2 FQNNGV. The CDR3 DNA reads TGTGCCAGCAGCGTAACTAGCGGGGGGGCCACAGAGACCCAGTACTTC. Encoded protein: CASSVTSGGATETQYF.

The table lists this clonotype with many counts. The chain combines TRBV27 with TRBJ2-5; D is undetermined. Trimming took 6 bases from V and 4 from J, leaving 6 bases between them. Germline V gene lookup returns CDR1 MNHEY and CDR2 SMNVEV (reference sequence). The CDR3 contains 11 residues. The CDR3 loop is CASRLGETQYF. CDR3 DNA: TGTGCCAGCAGGCTGGGAGAGACCCAGTACTTC.

On this clonotype: A far larger clone is one nucleotide away, so this likely arose from a read error. J is TRBJ2-1 and V is TRBV7-4; 7 bases are a match to TRBD2. The germline CDR1 and CDR2 sequences are SGHVT and SQSDAQ. The CDR3 sequence is 13 residues long. J lost 7 bases, V lost 6 bases, and 6 bases had no gene match. The CDR3 reads CASRIIGRNEQFF. In DNA form, the CDR3 reads TGTGCCAGCAGAATTATCGGGAGGAATGAGCAGTTCTTC.

This clonotype showed up many times. This chain uses TRBV28 with TRBJ2-3, with 7 bases matching TRBD1. CDR3 length equals 17 residues. V lost 6 bases and J lost 0; bases outside the gene matches: 12. Germline V lookup: CDR1 MDHEN, CDR2 SYDVKM. The CDR3 loop reads CASRRPGVDRSTDTQYF. The CDR3, as DNA: TGTGCCAGCAGACGCCCTGGGGTGGACAGGAGCACAGATACGCAGTATTTT.

This clonotype showed up many times. The chain uses TRBV29-1 and TRBJ1-5, with TRBD1 matching 9 bases. The CDR3 totals 12 residues. The ends lost 5 bases at V and 11 bases at J; junction bases unmatched: 7. In germline, CDR1 is SQVTM, CDR2 ANQGSEA. The CDR3 is CSVRTGDLAQHF. Written as DNA, the CDR3 is TGCAGCGTTAGGACAGGGGATTTGGCCCAGCATTTT. Based on the CDR3 plus reference TRBV29-1 and TRBJ1-5, the full variable domain is SAVISQKPSRDICQRGTSLTIQCQVDSQVTMMFWYRQQPGQSLTLIATANQGSEATYESGFVIDKFPISRPNLTFSTLTVSNMSPEDSSIYLCSVRTGDLAQHFGDGTRLSIL.

This clonotype was seen at least ten times. The J gene is TRBJ2-1, the V gene TRBV6-2 or TRBV6-3; TRBD2 matches at 10 bases. V gave up 5 bases and J gave up 3 bases; unmatched junction bases: 1. The germline V gene encodes CDR1 MNHEY and CDR2 SVGEGT. The CDR3 runs to 14 residues. This CDR3 is CASSGLADYNEQFF. In DNA, the CDR3 is TGTGCCAGCAGTGGACTAGCGGACTACAATGAGCAGTTCTTC.

As regards this clonotype: This sequence may be a read error, since a much larger clone differs from it by one base. This chain links TRBV13 with TRBJ2-1, with 10 bases that match TRBD1. The junction had 12 bases not matched to a gene; V was cut back by 3 bases and J by 10 bases. Germline values: CDR1 PRHDT, CDR2 FYEKMQ (reference sequence). The CDR3 totals 16 residues. CDR3 protein: CASSFGSDRGPYEQFF. The CDR3 bases are TGTGCCAGCAGCTTCGGTTCCGACAGGGGGCCATACGAGCAGTTCTTC.

This clonotype occurred many times. CDR3 sequence (DNA): TGCGCCAGCGTCGGACTAGCGGGGGGTATTGCAGATACGCAGTATTTT. Translated: CASVGLAGGIADTQYF. The chain employs TRBV5-1 and TRBJ2-3, with 14 bases that match TRBD2. CDR1 is SGHRS, CDR2 YFSETQ, per germline. This CDR3 contains 16 residues. V shed 7 bases and J 4 bases; nucleotides not matched to a gene: 8. Full variable domain (missing parts from reference TRBV5-1 and TRBJ2-3): KAGVTQTPRYLIKTRGQQVTLSCSPISGHRSVSWYQQTPGQGLQFLFEYFSETQRNKGNFPGRFSGRQFSNSRSEMNVSTLELGDSALYLCASVGLAGGIADTQYFGPGTRLTVL.

Many counts were recorded for this clonotype. The J gene is TRBJ1-1, the V gene TRBV28; D is perhaps TRBD1 (6 bases). In germline, CDR1 is MDHEN, CDR2 SYDVKM. The CDR3 is 14 residues long. Trimming removed 5 bases at V and 11 bases at J, with 21 bases between. CDR3 sequence (DNA): TGTGCCAGCAGTCCCGCCTACGTGGGGGCCATCGCTTTCTTT. Residues: CASSPAYVGAIAFF.

This clonotype has a count of ten or more. The rearrangement joins TRBV19 to TRBJ2-2, with 9 bases identical to TRBD1. The CDR3 is made up of 16 amino acids. Per the germline V gene, CDR1 is LNHDA and CDR2 is SQIVND (reference sequence). After removal of 9 bases from V and 2 bases from J, the junction contained 10 bases not matched to a gene. CDR3 loop: CASGITGQGNTGELFF. CDR3 nucleotide sequence: TGTGCCAGCGGAATAACGGGACAGGGAAACACCGGGGAGCTGTTTTTT. Variable domain in full (rest from reference TRBV19 and TRBJ2-2): DGGITQSPKYLFRKEGQNVTLSCEQNLNHDAMYWYRQDPGQGLRLIYYSQIVNDFQKGDIAEGYSVSREKKESFPLTVTSAQKNPTAFYLCASGITGQGNTGELFFGEGSRLTVL.

This clonotype was recorded at least ten times. The chain uses TRBV7-2 and TRBJ2-1, with no clear D. CDR1 is SGHTA and CDR2 is FQGNSA in the germline V gene. Trimming removed 5 bases at V and 6 bases at J, with 5 bases between. There are 11 residues in the CDR3. The CDR3: CASSPSNEQFF. The CDR3 DNA follows: TGTGCCAGCAGCCCTAGCAATGAGCAGTTCTTC.

This clonotype was observed at least ten times. This chain uses TRBV4-2 with TRBJ2-7, with 10 bases identical to TRBD2. The J segment lost 0 bases and the V segment lost 1 base, leaving 6 bases of the junction unmatched. Germline V gene data show CDR1 as LGHNA and CDR2 as YNFKEQ. There are 17 residues in the CDR3. CDR3 sequence reads: CASSQAASGGFSYEQYF. The CDR3 DNA follows: TGTGCCAGCAGCCAAGCGGCTAGCGGGGGATTCTCCTACGAGCAGTACTTC.

This clonotype was found many times. This rearrangement joins TRBV5-1 to TRBJ2-7, with 11 bases that match TRBD1. Looked up from germline, CDR1 is SGHRS and CDR2 is YFSETQ. With V trimmed by 4 bases and J by 2 bases, 2 bases remained unmatched. The CDR3 runs to 14 residues. CDR3 residues: CASSPGQGAYEQYF. CDR3 bases: TGCGCCAGCAGCCCGGGACAGGGGGCCTACGAGCAGTACTTC. Full variable domain (rest looked up from reference TRBV5-1 and TRBJ2-7): KAGVTQTPRYLIKTRGQQVTLSCSPISGHRSVSWYQQTPGQGLQFLFEYFSETQRNKGNFPGRFSGRQFSNSRSEMNVSTLELGDSALYLCASSPGQGAYEQYFGPGTRLTVT.

The rearrangement joins TRBV5-5 to TRBJ2-5; the D gene is possibly TRBD2 (5 bases). This CDR3 spans 17 amino acids. V lost 0 bases and J 5 bases, leaving 20 bases between the germline ends. Germline CDR1 and CDR2: SGHKS and YYEKEE (reference sequence). CDR3 sequence (DNA): TGTGCCAGCAGCTTGGGCTTTTTTCATCTGGGAGTGGAGACCCAGTACTTC. Residues: CASSLGFFHLGVETQYF.